The 17 T cell receptor beta chains reported below all come from one sample, sequenced in a study of blood T cell repertoires in COVID-19 (dated by TCRdb to about 2020). Libraries were built with the immunoSEQ multiplex PCR assay. Not all clones reach the TCRdb copy of this immuneACCESS table, which keeps in-frame sequences only. Checked studies attribute under half of the gap to unresolved V genes and leave the rest unexplained. The sample profile shows hundreds of thousands of clones; 75% to 90% of them were found once. Clones ranked in the top ten supply over 2% of the sample. Material: PBMCs or T cells enriched from blood (not recorded which). The origin of the receptors is a woman aged 18-29 years who had recovered from COVID-19.

Only one count was recorded for this clone. This chain's CDR3 is CASSHPGLAGALSYNEQFF. CDR3 nucleotides: TGCGCCAGCAGCCACCCGGGACTAGCGGGGGCCCTATCTTACAATGAGCAGTTCTTC. V usage is TRBV4-1 and J usage is TRBJ2-1, with 14 bases lining up with TRBD2. Germline CDR1 and CDR2: MGHRA and YSYEKL. The CDR3 spans 19 residues. The J segment lost 4 bases and the V segment lost 3 bases, leaving 11 bases of the junction unmatched.

This clone was picked up one time. Here the CDR3 reads CASVGGAQGNTEAFF. The DNA of the CDR3 is TGCGCCAGCGTGGGGGGAGCTCAGGGGAACACTGAAGCTTTCTTT. The chain combines TRBV5-1 with TRBJ1-1, with D possibly being TRBD1 (5 bases). Trimming stripped 7 bases from V and 1 base from J, with 17 bases between. The CDR3 contains 15 residues. Germline CDR1 and CDR2: SGHRS and YFSETQ.

This clone appeared a few times. The V call is TRBV11-2, the J call TRBJ2-5, with D perhaps TRBD2 (6 bases). The CDR3 is made up of 14 amino acids. Trimming took 4 bases from V and 3 from J, leaving 12 bases between them. CDR1 SGHAT and CDR2 FQNNGV come from the germline V gene. The CDR3, as DNA: TGTGCCAGCAGCTCGCGAAGGGAGGAAGAGACCCAGTACTTC. This encodes CASSSRREEETQYF.

As concerns this clone: Distinct nucleotide sequences in the sample also encode this CDR3. The rearrangement uses TRBV12-3 or TRBV12-4 and TRBJ2-3; D is uncertain. The CDR3 loop spans 12 amino acids. Trimming took 6 bases from V and 3 from J, leaving 7 bases between them. The chain's CDR3 is CASSLSTDTQYF. CDR3 sequence (DNA): TGTGCCAGCAGCCTGAGTACAGATACGCAGTATTTT.

This clone was seen a single time. The chain carries TRBV5-4 and TRBJ2-2; 8 bases match TRBD1. This CDR3 comprises 16 residues. The germline V gene has CDR1 SGHNT and CDR2 YYREEE (reference sequence). Trimming removed 4 bases from V and 4 bases from J; junction bases left unmatched: 9. Here the CDR3 reads CASSPARTGFTGELFF. In DNA form, the CDR3 reads TGTGCCAGCAGCCCGGCCCGGACAGGGTTCACCGGGGAGCTGTTTTTT.

This clone has just one count. The chain uses TRBV6-5 and TRBJ1-5; 7 bases are shared with TRBD1. Germline values: CDR1 MNHEY, CDR2 SVGAGI. The V gene end was trimmed by 6 bases and the J gene end by 1 base; junction bases not matched to a gene: 6. The CDR3 totals 15 residues. The DNA of the CDR3 is TGTGCCAGCAGGCGGGACAGTCTAAGCAATCAGCCCCAGCATTTT. This codes for CASRRDSLSNQPQHF.

This clone occurred once. As DNA, the CDR3 is TGTGCCAGCAGTCCCCGGACAGTTAACTATGGCTACACCTTC. It codes for CASSPRTVNYGYTF. The rearrangement uses TRBV28 and TRBJ1-2; D is possibly TRBD1 (6 bases). CDR3 length equals 14 residues. V was pared by 5 bases and J by 1 base, with 11 bases between. Looked up from germline, CDR1 is MDHEN and CDR2 is SYDVKM.

The chain combines TRBV4-2 with TRBJ1-2; 10 bases map to TRBD1. Looked up from germline, CDR1 is LGHNA and CDR2 is YNFKEQ. The trim removed 0 bases at V and 7 bases at J, leaving 5 bases unmatched. This CDR3 comprises 15 residues. The CDR3 protein is CASSQEGDRGLGYTF. Written as DNA, the CDR3 is TGTGCCAGCAGCCAAGAAGGTGACAGGGGGCTTGGCTACACCTTC.

The CDR3 sequence is CASSQLVRGRINQPQHF. For the CDR3, the DNA is TGCGCCAGCAGCCAACTCGTCAGGGGGCGAATCAATCAGCCCCAGCATTTT. The rearrangement links TRBV4-1 to TRBJ1-5; 8 bases match TRBD1. Germline V gene data show CDR1 as MGHRA and CDR2 as YSYEKL. The length of the CDR3 is 17 residues. V shed 2 bases, J shed 3 bases, and the junction held 9 bases outside the gene matches.

This clone was recorded only once. This chain joins TRBV9 and TRBJ1-1, with 7 positions matching TRBD1. Germline V gives CDR1 SGDLS, CDR2 YYNGEE. CDR3 length: 17 amino acids. V trimming: 0 bases; J trimming: 2 bases; junction bases outside the gene matches: 10. CDR3 sequence (DNA): TGTGCCAGCAGCGTAGGATTAACAGGGGTTTCCAACACTGAAGCTTTCTTT. This codes for CASSVGLTGVSNTEAFF. Full variable domain (remainder filled in from reference TRBV9 and TRBJ1-1): DSGVTQTPKHLITATGQRVTLRCSPRSGDLSVYWYQQSLDQGLQFLIQYYNGEERAKGNILERFSAQQFPDLHSELNLSSLELGDSALYFCASSVGLTGVSNTEAFFGQGTRLTVV.

Written as DNA, the CDR3 is TGCAGCGTCCGTGTACAGCGGACCACCGGGGAGCTGTTTTTT. Its protein product is CSVRVQRTTGELFF. J is TRBJ2-2 and V is TRBV29-1; a possible D gene is TRBD2 (5 bases). CDR3 size: 14 residues. Germline values: CDR1 SQVTM, CDR2 ANQGSEA. V lost 6 bases and J 4 bases, leaving 15 bases between the germline ends.

This clone was seen a single time. This sequence joins TRBV6-5 and TRBJ1-1; D gene unclear. V lost 2 bases and J lost 5, with 12 bases in between. The CDR3 extends over 14 amino acids. Germline CDR1 reads MNHEY; CDR2 reads SVGAGI. The CDR3 DNA sequence: TGTGCCAGCAGTTACAAAATGGAGGGAACTGAAGCTTTCTTT. Translation gives CASSYKMEGTEAFF.

The chain has TRBV19 and TRBJ2-7; D may be TRBD2 (6 bases). Germline loops: CDR1 LNHDA, CDR2 SQIVND (reference sequence). The germline V and J ends were trimmed by 3 bases and 3 bases, with 9 bases remaining between them. This CDR3 has 13 residues. CDR3 loop: CASSMGRLYEQYF. DNA of the CDR3: TGTGCCAGTAGTATGGGGAGGCTCTACGAGCAGTACTTC.

The chain is built from TRBV9 and TRBJ1-2; maybe TRBD1 (6 bases). The CDR3 sequence is 14 residues long. From germline, CDR1 is SGDLS and CDR2 YYNGEE. CDR3 DNA sequence: TGTGCGTCCCGACCGGGGGGCTCTAACTATGGCTACACCTTC. It codes for CASRPGGSNYGYTF.

The J gene is TRBJ2-1, the V gene TRBV5-1; D gene uncertain. V was clipped by 8 bases and J by 0 bases, with 9 bases between them. The CDR3 extends over 13 amino acids. CDR1 and CDR2 (germline): SGHRS, YFSETQ. CDR3 region: CASGPDSYNEQFF. The CDR3 DNA reads TGCGCCAGTGGGCCCGACTCCTACAATGAGCAGTTCTTC.

The rearrangement joins TRBV11-2 to TRBJ2-7; TRBD2 agrees at 11 bases. With 3 bases clipped from V and 2 bases from J, the junction kept 9 bases outside the gene matches. CDR1 and CDR2 (germline): SGHAT, FQNNGV. This CDR3 spans 17 amino acids. CDR3 protein: CASSLFLAGGSAYEQYF. The CDR3 nucleotides are TGTGCCAGCAGCTTGTTTCTAGCGGGGGGTTCCGCCTACGAGCAGTACTTC.

The genes are TRBV6-2 or TRBV6-3 and TRBJ2-7; TRBD2 is a possible D gene (6 bases). In germline, CDR1 is MNHEY, CDR2 SVGEGT. The CDR3 covers 15 residues. The ends were cut back, 0 bases at V and 3 bases at J, with 12 bases in the middle. The chain's CDR3 is CASSYSRRGSYEQYF. The CDR3 region has the DNA TGTGCCAGCAGTTACTCTCGGAGGGGAAGCTACGAGCAGTACTTC.